This T cell receptor (beta chain) was captured by sequencing in a study of shared clonotypes between healthy human individuals. This CDR3 has 17 amino acids. From germline, CDR1 is MDHEN and CDR2 SYDVKM. Trimming pared 3 bases from V and 8 bases from J, leaving 20 bases between. Evenly divided among several immunoSEQ plates was the genomic DNA of each subset. This table comes from immunoSEQ multiplex PCR, and its TCRdb copy is limited to in-frame clones, with some not included. Of about 2,100,000 clones listed, 85% to 95% are singletons. Study-wide points: Generation probabilities of non-shared clonotypes were lower (relative to those shared by all four donors). Naive subsets typically showed greater estimated richness than memory subsets. Clonotype sharing among donors, it was expected, would be affected by sequencing depth.

CD8 cells regarded as naive lacked CD45RO, were positively chosen for CCR7, and omitted terminally differentiated effector memory CD45RA+ cells. As to this clone: As yet, its antigen is unknown.

Material: naive CD8+ T cells from PBMCs. The chain uses TRBV28 and TRBJ1-6, with D unresolved. This receptor was taken from a man aged 18-30 years in good health. Some clones in this sample may be carry-over from other donors' samples. The CDR3 protein is CASSLPAADIYDSPLHF. CDR3 sequence (DNA): TGTGCCAGCAGTTTGCCGGCAGCTGATATTTACGATTCACCCCTCCACTTT.